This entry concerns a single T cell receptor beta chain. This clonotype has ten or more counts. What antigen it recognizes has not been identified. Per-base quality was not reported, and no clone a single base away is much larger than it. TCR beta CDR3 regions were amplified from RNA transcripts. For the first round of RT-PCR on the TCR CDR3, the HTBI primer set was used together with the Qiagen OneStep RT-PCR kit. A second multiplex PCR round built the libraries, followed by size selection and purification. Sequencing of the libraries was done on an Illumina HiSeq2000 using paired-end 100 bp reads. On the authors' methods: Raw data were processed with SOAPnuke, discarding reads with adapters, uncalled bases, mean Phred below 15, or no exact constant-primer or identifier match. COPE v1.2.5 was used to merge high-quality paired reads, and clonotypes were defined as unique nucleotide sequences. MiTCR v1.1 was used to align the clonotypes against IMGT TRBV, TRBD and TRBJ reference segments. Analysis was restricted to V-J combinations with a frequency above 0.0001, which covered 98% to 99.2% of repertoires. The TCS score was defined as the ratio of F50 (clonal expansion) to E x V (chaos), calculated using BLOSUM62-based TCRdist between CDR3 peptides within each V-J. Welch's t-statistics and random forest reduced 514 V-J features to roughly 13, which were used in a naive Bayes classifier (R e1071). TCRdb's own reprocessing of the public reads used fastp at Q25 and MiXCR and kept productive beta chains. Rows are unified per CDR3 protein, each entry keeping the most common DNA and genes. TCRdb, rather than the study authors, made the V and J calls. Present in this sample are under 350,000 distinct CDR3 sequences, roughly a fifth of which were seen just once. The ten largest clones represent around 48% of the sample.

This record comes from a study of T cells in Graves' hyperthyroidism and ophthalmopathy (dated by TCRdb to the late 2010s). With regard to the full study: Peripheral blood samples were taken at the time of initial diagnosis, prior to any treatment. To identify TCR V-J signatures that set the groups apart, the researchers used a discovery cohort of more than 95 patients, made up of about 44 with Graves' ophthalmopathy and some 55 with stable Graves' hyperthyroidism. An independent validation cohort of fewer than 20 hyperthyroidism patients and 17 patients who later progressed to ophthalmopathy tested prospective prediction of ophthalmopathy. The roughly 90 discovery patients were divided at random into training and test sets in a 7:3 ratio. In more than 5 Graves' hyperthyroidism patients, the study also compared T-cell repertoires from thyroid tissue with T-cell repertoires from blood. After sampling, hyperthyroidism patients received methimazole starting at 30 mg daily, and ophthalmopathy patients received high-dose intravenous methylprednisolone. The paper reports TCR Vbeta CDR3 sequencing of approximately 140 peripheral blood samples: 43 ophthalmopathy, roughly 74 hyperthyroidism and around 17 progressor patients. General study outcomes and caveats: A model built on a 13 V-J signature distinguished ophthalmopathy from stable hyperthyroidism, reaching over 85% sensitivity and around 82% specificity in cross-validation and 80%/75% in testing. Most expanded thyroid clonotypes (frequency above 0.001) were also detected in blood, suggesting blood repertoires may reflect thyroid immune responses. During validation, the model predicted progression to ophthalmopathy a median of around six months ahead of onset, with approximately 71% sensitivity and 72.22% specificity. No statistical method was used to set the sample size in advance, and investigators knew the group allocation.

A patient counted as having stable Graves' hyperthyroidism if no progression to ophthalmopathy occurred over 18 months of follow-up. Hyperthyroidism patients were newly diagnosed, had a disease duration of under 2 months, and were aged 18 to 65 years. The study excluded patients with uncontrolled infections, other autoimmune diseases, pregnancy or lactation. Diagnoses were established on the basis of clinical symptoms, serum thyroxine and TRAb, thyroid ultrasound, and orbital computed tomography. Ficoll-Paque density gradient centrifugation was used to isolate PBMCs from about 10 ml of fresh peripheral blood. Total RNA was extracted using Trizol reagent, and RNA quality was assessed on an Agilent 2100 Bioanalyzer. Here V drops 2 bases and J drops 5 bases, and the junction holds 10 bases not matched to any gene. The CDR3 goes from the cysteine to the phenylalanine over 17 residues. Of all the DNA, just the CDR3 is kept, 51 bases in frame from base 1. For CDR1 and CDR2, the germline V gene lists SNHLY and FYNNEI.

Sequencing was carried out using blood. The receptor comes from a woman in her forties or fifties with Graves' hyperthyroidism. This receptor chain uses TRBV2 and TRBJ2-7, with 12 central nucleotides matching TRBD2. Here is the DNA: TGTGCCAGCAGTGAAAGGAGGCTAGCGGGGGGGCCCCACGAGCAGTACTTC. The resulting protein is CASSERRLAGGPHEQYF.